The rows below give T cell receptor beta chains drawn from one sample of a study of T cells in Graves' hyperthyroidism and ophthalmopathy. MiXCR was run by TCRdb on the multiplex PCR reads, yielding one entry per CDR3 protein. The repertoire holds over 350,000 distinct CDR3 sequences, with approximately 18% as singletons. Sample: blood. The origin of the receptors is a man aged 18 to 29 with Graves' ophthalmopathy. Each CDR3 is given with its conserved first and last residue. The order of the fields is clone size, J gene, D gene, V gene, CDR3 DNA, CDR3 protein. D genes are given only for firm matches. The size field is filled for only some rows; it gives once, few, many or a size class.

few | TRBJ1-5 | NA | TRBV6-1 | TGTGCCAGCAGTGACAGGGGCGATCAGCCCCAGCATTTT | CASSDRGDQPQHF
NA | TRBJ1-2 | NA | TRBV6-2/TRBV6-3 | TGTGCCAGCAGTTACCAACAGTTTTATGGCTACACCTTC | CASSYQQFYGYTF
many | TRBJ2-7 | NA | TRBV7-3 | TGTGCCAGCAGCTTAAGTGGCGACCCCTCCTACGAGCAGTACTTC | CASSLSGDPSYEQYF
few | TRBJ2-1 | NA | TRBV10-3 | TGTGCCATCAGTGAGAGGCTAGAACAAGAGCAGTTCTTC | CAISERLEQEQFF
many | TRBJ1-4 | NA | TRBV28 | TGTGCCAGCACCCTTAGGGGGGGAGATGAAAAACTGTTTTTT | CASTLRGGDEKLFF
many | TRBJ2-2 | TRBD1 | TRBV7-9 | TGTGCCAGCAGTATGAAACAGGGGGTGAACACCGGGGAGCTGTTTTTT | CASSMKQGVNTGELFF
few | TRBJ1-1 | NA | TRBV24-1 | TGTGCCACCAGTGAAACCCGCCGGGACGGGGATAGGGCTTTCTTT | CATSETRRDGDRAFF
NA | TRBJ2-7 | NA | TRBV19 | TGTGCCAGTAGTACTACATCACTTGGGGCTAGCTCCTACGAGCAGTACTTC | CASSTTSLGASSYEQYF
many | TRBJ2-1 | NA | TRBV2 | TGTGCCAGCAGTGTGGAGGACGGAACCTACAATGAGCAGTTCTTC | CASSVEDGTYNEQFF
many | TRBJ2-7 | TRBD2 | TRBV7-9 | TGTGCCAGCAGCTGGACTAGCGGGGGGGACGAGCAGTACTTC | CASSWTSGGDEQYF
few | TRBJ1-3 | NA | TRBV6-1 | TGTGCCAGCAGTCTAGAACGGCCGAGCTCTGGAAACACCATATATTTT | CASSLERPSSGNTIYF
NA | TRBJ2-5 | TRBD1 | TRBV2 | TGTGCCAGCAGTGACCAGGGGGAGCCCAGGGGGACCCAGTACTTC | CASSDQGEPRGTQYF
few | TRBJ2-5 | NA | TRBV27 | TGTGCCAGCAGTTTACGAGGGGGCGCGGGGGAGACCCAGTACTTC | CASSLRGGAGETQYF
many | TRBJ2-3 | TRBD1 | TRBV6-2/TRBV6-3 | TGTGCCAGCAGTTACTTTAGGACAGGGGCGCAGGATACGCAGTATTTT | CASSYFRTGAQDTQYF
many | TRBJ1-2 | NA | TRBV7-9 | TGTGCCAGCAGCCCCCATCCGGGACTCCCCAAGGGCTACACCTTC | CASSPHPGLPKGYTF
many | TRBJ2-5 | TRBD2 | TRBV28 | TGTGCCAGTTTCCCCTTAGCGGGGGAGACCCAGTACTTC | CASFPLAGETQYF
few | TRBJ1-1 | NA | TRBV29-1 | TGCAGCGTTGATCCAGATGGGGACACTGAAGCTTTCTTT | CSVDPDGDTEAFF
many | TRBJ2-1 | NA | TRBV5-4 | TGTGCCAGCAGCTTGGCGGCCGAGCCGAGGTTGAATGAGCAGTTCTTC | CASSLAAEPRLNEQFF
NA | TRBJ1-5 | TRBD1 | TRBV27 | TGTGCCAGCAGTTCTCAGACAGGGTTTCAGCCCCAGCATTTT | CASSSQTGFQPQHF
many | TRBJ1-6 | TRBD1 | TRBV28 | TGTGCCAGCAGTTCCCCGGGACAGGGGGCGAGAGGTTCACCCCTCCACTTT | CASSSPGQGARGSPLHF
many | TRBJ2-7 | TRBD1 | TRBV7-8 | TGTGCCAGCAGCCCGCGGACAGGGAAAGCCTACGAGCAGTACTTC | CASSPRTGKAYEQYF
many | TRBJ1-2 | NA | TRBV12-3/TRBV12-4 | TGTGCCAGCAGTCACGCGGGAGGGTTTAAGTATGGCTACACCTTC | CASSHAGGFKYGYTF
many | TRBJ1-4 | NA | TRBV3-1 | TGTGCCAGCAGCCAAGGGCAGGGACGGGGTGAAAAACTGTTTTTT | CASSQGQGRGEKLFF
NA | TRBJ2-7 | NA | TRBV29-1 | TGCAGCGTTTCGCGGGGGCCCTACGAGCAGTACTTC | CSVSRGPYEQYF
few | TRBJ2-4 | NA | TRBV6-2/TRBV6-3 | TGTGCCAGCAGTTACCTCTATAACATTCAGTACTTC | CASSYLYNIQYF
few | TRBJ1-6 | NA | TRBV5-1 | TGCGCCAGCAGCTGGGGGGCCCAAGATTCACCCCTCCACTTT | CASSWGAQDSPLHF
many | TRBJ1-5 | TRBD1 | TRBV2 | TGTGCCAGCAGTATAGGACAGGGCGCTCAGCCCCAGCATTTT | CASSIGQGAQPQHF
few | TRBJ2-5 | NA | TRBV5-1 | TGCGCCAGCACTGAAGTCGGAAAGACCCAGTACTTC | CASTEVGKTQYF
many | TRBJ1-3 | NA | TRBV3-1 | TGTGCCAGCAGCCAATTTGCCGATCCTGGAAACACCATATATTTT | CASSQFADPGNTIYF
few | TRBJ2-5 | TRBD1 | TRBV7-9 | TGTGCCAACAGCTTAGCCACAGGGGGCAAAGAGACCCAGTACTTC | CANSLATGGKETQYF
NA | TRBJ2-7 | TRBD2 | TRBV20-1 | TGCAGTGCTAGAGATGCTCTGGAGGGCGGGGGATCCTACGAGCAGTACTTC | CSARDALEGGGSYEQYF
few | TRBJ2-1 | TRBD2 | TRBV6-1 | TGTGCCAGCAGAACCCGGACTAGCGGGGGGGCCAACAATGAGCAGTTCTTC | CASRTRTSGGANNEQFF
many | TRBJ1-1 | NA | TRBV20-1 | TGCAGTGCTACCGGATACATGAACACTGAAGCTTTCTTT | CSATGYMNTEAFF
NA | TRBJ2-2 | NA | TRBV9 | TGTGCCAGCAGCGTAGCACGGGGGCTAGAATGGAACACCGGGGAGCTGTTTTTT | CASSVARGLEWNTGELFF
once | TRBJ2-2 | NA | TRBV6-1 | TGTGCCAGCAGTGACGGCAACACCGGGGAGCTGTTTTTT | CASSDGNTGELFF
many | TRBJ1-2 | NA | TRBV4-1 | TGCGCCAGCAGCCAAGTACGGACAGCGAACTATGGCTACACCTTC | CASSQVRTANYGYTF
few | TRBJ1-5 | TRBD1 | TRBV20-1 | TGCAGTGCTATGGGACAGGGGGCTCAGCCCCAGCATTTT | CSAMGQGAQPQHF
few | TRBJ2-7 | NA | TRBV20-1 | TGCAGTGCTAGGGCACAGGGTCTCCACGAGCAGTACTTC | CSARAQGLHEQYF
few | TRBJ2-5 | TRBD2 | TRBV7-6 | TGTGCCAGCGGGCTAGCGGGGGTTGAGACCCAGTACTTC | CASGLAGVETQYF
NA | TRBJ2-7 | NA | TRBV29-1 | TGCAGCGTTGATGGGGGTCCGCGGGGTCAGGACGAGCAGTACTTC | CSVDGGPRGQDEQYF
NA | TRBJ1-5 | NA | TRBV29-1 | TGCAGCGTCGGACAGTTAAATCAGCCCCAGCATTTT | CSVGQLNQPQHF
NA | TRBJ2-7 | NA | TRBV5-1 | TGCGCCAGCAGCTTCGGCCAGACCTACGAGCAGTACTTC | CASSFGQTYEQYF
NA | TRBJ1-2 | TRBD1 | TRBV28 | TGTGCCAGCAGTTTATATGGTAGGGGGCAGAACTATGGCTACACCTTC | CASSLYGRGQNYGYTF
many | TRBJ1-2 | NA | TRBV20-1 | TGCAGTGCTAGAGCCGGAGACGGAGCGACCGGCTACACCTTC | CSARAGDGATGYTF
NA | TRBJ2-1 | TRBD2 | TRBV7-2 | TGTGCCAGCTCATGGACTAGCGGGAGGAATGAGCAGTTCTTC | CASSWTSGRNEQFF
NA | TRBJ1-5 | NA | TRBV28 | TGTGCCAGCAGTCCCCCCCTCTTGTATCAGCCCCAGCATTTT | CASSPPLLYQPQHF
NA | TRBJ1-2 | TRBD1 | TRBV2 | TGTGCCAGCAGTGAAACAGGGGGCGGCTGCACCTTC | CASSETGGGCTF
many | TRBJ1-4 | TRBD1 | TRBV20-1 | TGCAGTGACCCAAAAACAGGGGGACAAGGAGAAAAACTGTTTTTT | CSDPKTGGQGEKLFF
NA | TRBJ2-7 | NA | TRBV29-1 | TGCAGCGTTGAAGACCTTCCTCTAGGGGGAACAACCTACGAGCAGTACTTC | CSVEDLPLGGTTYEQYF
many | TRBJ1-5 | NA | TRBV12-3/TRBV12-4 | TGTGCCAGCAGTTTGATTGGAGTCGGCCAGCCCCAGCATTTT | CASSLIGVGQPQHF
NA | TRBJ1-5 | TRBD1 | TRBV15 | TGTGCCACCAGCAGAGACCGACAGGGGAAAAATCAGCCCCAGCATTTT | CATSRDRQGKNQPQHF
many | TRBJ1-6 | NA | TRBV5-1 | TGCGCCAGCAGCTTCTACAGGATTGATTCACCCCTCCACTTT | CASSFYRIDSPLHF
few | TRBJ2-3 | NA | TRBV20-1 | TGCAGTGCTCTACAGGTTTACACAGATACGCAGTATTTT | CSALQVYTDTQYF
few | TRBJ1-5 | NA | TRBV20-1 | TGCAGTTCCAGGGGTAGGGCCGATAGCAATCAGCCCCAGCATTTT | CSSRGRADSNQPQHF
many | TRBJ1-5 | NA | TRBV7-2 | TGTGCCAGCAGCTTAGATCTGTGGCAGCCCCAGCATTTT | CASSLDLWQPQHF
many | TRBJ1-1 | NA | TRBV5-6 | TGTGCCAGCAGCTTGGTCCTACAGGGTAACACTGAAGCTTTCTTT | CASSLVLQGNTEAFF
NA | TRBJ2-2 | NA | TRBV18 | TGTGCCAGCTCACCAGGGGACGGTAGCACCGGGGAGCTGTTTTTT | CASSPGDGSTGELFF
many | TRBJ1-2 | NA | TRBV7-8 | TGTGCCAGCAGCTTAGTAACCACGGGAAACTATGGCTACACCTTC | CASSLVTTGNYGYTF
few | TRBJ2-5 | NA | TRBV18 | TGTGCCAGCTCACCACCGGTCTCTAGCGCAGGGGAGACCCAGTACTTC | CASSPPVSSAGETQYF
few | TRBJ1-2 | TRBD1 | TRBV5-1 | TGCGCCAGCAGCTTAACCGGGACAGTAGGAGTTGTACGTGGCTACACCTTC | CASSLTGTVGVVRGYTF